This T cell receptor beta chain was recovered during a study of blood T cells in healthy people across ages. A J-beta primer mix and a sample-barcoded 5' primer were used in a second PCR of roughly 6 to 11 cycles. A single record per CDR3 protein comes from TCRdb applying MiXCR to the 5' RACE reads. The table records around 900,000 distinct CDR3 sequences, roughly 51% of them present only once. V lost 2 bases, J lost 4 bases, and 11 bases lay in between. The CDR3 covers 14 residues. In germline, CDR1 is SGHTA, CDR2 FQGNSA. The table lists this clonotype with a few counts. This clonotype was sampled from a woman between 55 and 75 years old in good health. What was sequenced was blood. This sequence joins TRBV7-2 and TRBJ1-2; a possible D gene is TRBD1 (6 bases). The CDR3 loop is CASSLWGQPYGYTF. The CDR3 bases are TGTGCCAGCAGCTTATGGGGGCAGCCCTATGGCTACACCTTC.